The T cell receptor (beta chain) described here comes from a study of T cell changes during pregnancy in multiple sclerosis. The CDR3 runs 15 residues. V gave up 9 bases and J gave up 2 bases, with 18 bases separating them. Germline lookup yields CDR1 LNHDA and CDR2 SQIVND (reference sequence). Produced via immunoSEQ multiplex PCR; TCRdb's table is partial and in-frame only. The sample lists around 50,000 clones; approximately 90% were seen once. Sample: CD4+ T cells from peripheral blood mononuclear cells, taken in the second trimester of pregnancy. The V call is TRBV19, the J call TRBJ2-3; a weak D match, TRBD2 (5 bases). The clonotype was recovered from a female donor with multiple sclerosis, enrolled in a pregnancy study. Here the CDR3 reads CASLVSSGHTDTQYF. Written as DNA, the CDR3 is TGTGCCAGCTTAGTATCGAGCGGCCACACAGATACGCAGTATTTT.